This TCR beta chain was recovered during a study of T cell responses to AZD1222 COVID-19 vaccine. Study conclusions and caveats: Among AZD1222 vaccinees, only 5 to 7 were seropositive at baseline. Mostly white British, mostly female donors; authors suggested clonal diversity may be underestimated.

Germline CDR1 and CDR2: KGHDR and SFDVKD. Trimming removed 7 bases at V and 5 bases at J, with 18 bases between. The CDR3 covers 15 residues. Turning to this clone: Its antigen remains unknown.

Data came from immunoSEQ multiplex PCR; TCRdb stores just in-frame clones and leaves some out. The table includes about 110,000 clones, roughly 87% detected once. This clonotype originated in an adult who received the AZD1222 COVID-19 vaccine. J is TRBJ2-3 and V is TRBV24-1; possibly TRBD1 or TRBD2 for D (5 bases each). The sample here was peripheral blood, taken 28 days after the second AZD1222 dose. The CDR3 DNA reads TGTGCCACCAGCGATACCGGGACCCTCGGAGATACGCAGTATTTT. It is translated as CATSDTGTLGDTQYF.